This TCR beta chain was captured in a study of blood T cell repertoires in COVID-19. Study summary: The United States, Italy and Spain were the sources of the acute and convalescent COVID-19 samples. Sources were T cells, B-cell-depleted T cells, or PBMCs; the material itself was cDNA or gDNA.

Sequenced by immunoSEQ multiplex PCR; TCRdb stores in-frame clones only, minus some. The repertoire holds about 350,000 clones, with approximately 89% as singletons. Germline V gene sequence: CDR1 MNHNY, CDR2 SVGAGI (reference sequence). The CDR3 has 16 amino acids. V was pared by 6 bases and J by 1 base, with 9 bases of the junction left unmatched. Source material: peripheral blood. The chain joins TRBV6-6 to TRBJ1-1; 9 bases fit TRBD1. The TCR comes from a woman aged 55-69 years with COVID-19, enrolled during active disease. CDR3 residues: CASSKRQGGQNTEAFF. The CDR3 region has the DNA TGTGCCAGCAGCAAACGACAGGGGGGACAGAACACTGAAGCTTTCTTT.